This T cell receptor (beta chain) comes out of a study of blood T cells in healthy people across ages. The V gene end was trimmed by 2 bases and the J gene end by 7 bases; junction bases not matched to a gene: 20. Looked up from germline, CDR1 is SGHAT and CDR2 is FQNNGV. The CDR3 has 20 residues. For the second PCR, which ran for roughly 6 to 12 cycles, a sample-barcoded 5' primer and a J-beta primer mix were used. Each CDR3 protein gets one entry after TCRdb re-called the 5' RACE reads with MiXCR. Of around 990,000 distinct CDR3 sequences listed, less than 25% were seen once; the top ten hold approximately 0.75%. These data also featured in a second study, about T cells of mothers and their children. That publication notes: The search for persistent microchimeric T cell clones detected none.

The gene calls are TRBV11-2 and TRBJ2-2; 9 nucleotides match TRBD2. Sequenced material: blood. The source is a girl between 2 and 10 years old in good health. The CDR3 DNA is TGTGCCAGCAGCTTAAGTCGGACCGGTAGCGGGAGTGGTCGCGTCGGGGAGCTGTTTTTT. Its protein is CASSLSRTGSGSGRVGELFF.